The 15 T cell receptor beta chains in this list originate from one sample, sequenced in a study of blood T cell repertoires in COVID-19. The protocol was immunoSEQ multiplex PCR, while the TCRdb copy is restricted to in-frame clones and leaves out a portion. The sample yields about 240,000 clones, about 85% seen once. The sequencing input was peripheral blood. The receptors come from a man between 60 and 70 years old who had recovered from COVID-19.

A remark on this clone: It is unclear where the CDR3 begins or ends on the DNA, so no DNA is shown, and the CDR3 is as TCRdb lists it. CDR3 sequence reads: CASTSGDRLNQPQHF. The chain joins TRBV19 to TRBJ1-5; TRBD1 was called by the table and not checked on the DNA. Germline V lookup: CDR1 LNHDA, CDR2 SQIVND (reference sequence). Including both end residues, the CDR3 is 15 amino acids long.

The chain uses TRBV24-1 and TRBJ2-5; D might be TRBD1 (6 bases). Trimming pared 3 bases from V and 2 bases from J, leaving 12 bases between. Germline V gene lookup returns CDR1 KGHDR and CDR2 SFDVKD. The CDR3 is 15 residues long. The CDR3 reads CATSDPGQGQETQYF. Written as DNA, the CDR3 is TGTGCCACCAGTGATCCTGGGCAGGGGCAAGAGACCCAGTACTTC.

This chain links TRBV7-9 with TRBJ1-3, with D hard to call. V was cut by 11 bases and J by 4 bases, with 12 bases left in between. The CDR3 length is 12 residues. Per germline, CDR1 SEHNR and CDR2 FQNEAQ (reference sequence). The CDR3 protein is CALDSGGNTIYF. CDR3 in DNA: TGTGCCCTTGATTCGGGAGGAAACACCATATATTTT.

The chain links TRBV28 to TRBJ2-1; TRBD2 matches 16 bases. The CDR3 sequence is 19 residues long. CDR1 MDHEN and CDR2 SYDVKM come from the germline V gene. J was trimmed by 8 bases and V by 3 bases; bases with no gene match: 13. CDR3 in DNA: TGTGCCAGCAGTTTTGTCAGGGGACTAGCGGGGGGGCCCTTCTATGAGCAGTTCTTC. Protein: CASSFVRGLAGGPFYEQFF.

The chain recombines TRBV6-5 with TRBJ1-5; tentatively, D is TRBD1 (6 bases). The germline CDR1 and CDR2 sequences are MNHEY and SVGAGI. The CDR3 has 14 amino acids. V was clipped by 8 bases and J by 6 bases, with 17 bases between them. The CDR3 reads CASLYGGLGQPQHF. Written as DNA, the CDR3 is TGTGCCAGCCTTTACGGGGGGCTGGGTCAGCCCCAGCATTTT.

The chain uses TRBV5-1 and TRBJ2-7; 9 bases match TRBD1. V lost 3 bases, J lost 0 bases, and 7 bases stayed unmatched. Germline V gene sequence: CDR1 SGHRS, CDR2 YFSETQ. The CDR3 spans 16 residues. This CDR3 reads CASSSTGGASSYEQYF. CDR3 DNA: TGCGCCAGCAGCTCGACAGGGGGTGCTAGCTCCTACGAGCAGTACTTC.

The V and J genes are TRBV6-5 and TRBJ1-6; tentative D call: TRBD1 (6 bases). CDR1 and CDR2 from the germline V gene are MNHEY and SVGAGI. V was pared by 4 bases and J by 7 bases, with 8 bases between. The CDR3 is 13 amino acids. The CDR3 DNA is TGTGCCAGCAGTTTTACAGGGAATTCACCCCTCCACTTT. Amino acids: CASSFTGNSPLHF.

This chain joins TRBV5-8 and TRBJ1-2, with D unclear. There are 16 residues in the CDR3. CDR1 SGHTS and CDR2 YDEGEE come from the germline V gene. V lost 4 bases and J 0 bases, leaving 16 bases between the germline ends. The CDR3 DNA reads TGTGCCAGCAGCCTAGGACTCTGGGGAGCTAACTATGGCTACACCTTC. It translates to CASSLGLWGANYGYTF.

This clone was seen only once. The chain uses TRBV6-6 and TRBJ1-5, with D hard to call. The CDR3 is 12 amino acids. With 0 bases removed from V and 7 bases from J, the gap between germline ends came to 4 bases. Germline CDR1 MNHNY, CDR2 SVGAGI (reference sequence). The CDR3 sequence is CASSYSGQPQHF. The CDR3 DNA follows: TGTGCCAGCAGTTACTCGGGCCAGCCCCAGCATTTT.

The CDR3 protein is CASSLAGQTYSYEQYF. In DNA form, the CDR3 reads TGTGCCAGCAGCTTAGCGGGGCAGACTTACTCCTACGAGCAGTACTTC. The chain employs TRBV7-8 and TRBJ2-7; a possible D gene is TRBD1 (5 bases). V shed 0 bases and J shed 0 bases, with 12 bases lying between them. The CDR3 extends over 16 amino acids. Germline V gene data show CDR1 as SGHVS and CDR2 as FQNEAQ.

J is TRBJ1-6 and V is TRBV28; D ambiguous. The V end lost 2 bases, the J end lost 10 bases, and 12 bases lay between the germline ends. CDR1 is MDHEN and CDR2 is SYDVKM in the germline V gene. The CDR3 has 14 residues. The CDR3 DNA reads TGTGCCAGCAGTTTACCGAGGGTAGAGTCACCCCTCCACTTT. It yields the protein CASSLPRVESPLHF.

This rearrangement joins TRBV6-2 or TRBV6-3 to TRBJ1-1, with TRBD1 identical over 8 bases. Germline values: CDR1 MNHEY, CDR2 SVGEGT. This CDR3 comprises 12 residues. Losses at the gene ends were 5 bases for V and 8 bases for J; bases not matched to a gene: 4. The CDR3: CASSRTGPEAFF. The CDR3 coding sequence is TGTGCCAGCAGTAGGACAGGGCCGGAAGCTTTCTTT.

The chain couples TRBV4-1 to TRBJ2-7; D is possibly TRBD2 (7 bases). The germline V and J ends were trimmed by 3 bases and 6 bases, with 18 bases remaining between them. The CDR3 runs 15 residues. Germline assignment: CDR1 MGHRA and CDR2 YSYEKL. CDR3 loop: CASSHAGVGGAEQYF. The CDR3 nucleotides read TGCGCCAGCAGCCACGCCGGGGTGGGGGGGGCCGAGCAGTACTTC.

The V and J genes are TRBV2 and TRBJ2-1, with 12 bases matching TRBD2. CDR1 is SNHLY and CDR2 is FYNNEI in the germline V gene. V was pared by 8 bases and J by 9 bases, with 8 bases of the junction left unmatched. The CDR3 has 14 residues. In DNA form, the CDR3 reads TGTGCCAGCCTACTAGCGGGGGGCCAGGGTGAGCAGTTCTTC. It encodes CASLLAGGQGEQFF. Full variable domain (rest looked up from reference TRBV2 and TRBJ2-1): EPEVTQTPSHQVTQMGQEVILRCVPISNHLYFYWYRQILGQKVEFLVSFYNNEISEKSEIFDDQFSVERPDGSNFTLKIRSTKLEDSAMYFCASLLAGGQGEQFFGPGTRLTVL.

This rearrangement joins TRBV3-1 (or the pseudogene TRBV3-2) to TRBJ2-5; 13 nucleotides line up with TRBD2. The junction had 12 bases not matched to a gene; V was cut back by 1 base and J by 1 base. The germline CDR1 and CDR2 sequences are LGHDT and YNNKEL (reference sequence). This CDR3 spans 20 amino acids. CDR3 amino acids: CASSQGFGTSGAVSQETQYF. CDR3 nucleotides: TGTGCCAGCAGCCAAGGTTTCGGGACTAGCGGGGCGGTTAGCCAAGAGACCCAGTACTTC.